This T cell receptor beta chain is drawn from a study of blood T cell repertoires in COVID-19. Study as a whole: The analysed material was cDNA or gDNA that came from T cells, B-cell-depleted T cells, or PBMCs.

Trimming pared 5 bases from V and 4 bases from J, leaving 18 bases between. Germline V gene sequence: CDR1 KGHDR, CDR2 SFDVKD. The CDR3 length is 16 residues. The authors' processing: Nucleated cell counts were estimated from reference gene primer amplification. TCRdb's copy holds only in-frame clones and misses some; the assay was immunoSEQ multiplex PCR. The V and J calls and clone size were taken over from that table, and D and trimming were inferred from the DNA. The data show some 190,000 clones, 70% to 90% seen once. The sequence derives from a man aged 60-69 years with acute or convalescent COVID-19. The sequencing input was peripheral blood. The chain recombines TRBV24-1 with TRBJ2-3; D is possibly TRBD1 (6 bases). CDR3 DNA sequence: TGTGCCACCAGTGCCTCCGGGACACCAAGGGCAGATACGCAGTATTTT. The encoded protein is CATSASGTPRADTQYF.